This T cell receptor beta chain was sequenced in a study of monozygotic twins with inflammatory bowel disease. From the 5' RACE reads, TCRdb lists one entry per CDR3 protein and no DNA. The sample has a few hundred thousand distinct CDR3 sequences. The CDR3 has 15 amino acids. Germline CDR1 is SGHNT and CDR2 is YYREEE (reference sequence). The TCR comes from a human donor with ulcerative colitis or Crohn's disease, or a healthy co-twin of an affected twin (not recorded which). The chain has TRBV5-4 and TRBJ1-5. Sequenced material: blood. CDR3 protein: CASTLRGDGNQPQHF.